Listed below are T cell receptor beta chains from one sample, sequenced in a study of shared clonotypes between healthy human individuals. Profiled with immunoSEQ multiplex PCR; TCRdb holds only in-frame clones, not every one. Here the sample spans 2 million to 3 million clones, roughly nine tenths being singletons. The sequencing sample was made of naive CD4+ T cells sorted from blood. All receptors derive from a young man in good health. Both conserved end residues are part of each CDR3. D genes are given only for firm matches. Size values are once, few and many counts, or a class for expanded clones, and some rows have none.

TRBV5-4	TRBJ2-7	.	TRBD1	TGTGCCAGCAGCTTGGTGGCTACCGGGACAGGGGTCGGAAACGAGCAGTACTTC	CASSLVATGTGVGNEQYF
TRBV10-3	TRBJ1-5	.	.	TGTGCCATCAGTGATGCGGGCGGTGGCAATCAGCCCCAGCATTTT	CAISDAGGGNQPQHF
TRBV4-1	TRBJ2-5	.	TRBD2	TGCGCCAGCAGCCAGACGACTAGCGGGAGAGGAGAGACCCAGTACTTC	CASSQTTSGRGETQYF
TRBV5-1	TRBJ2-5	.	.	TGCGCCAGCAGTTGGTTTGAGACCCAGTACTTC	CASSWFETQYF
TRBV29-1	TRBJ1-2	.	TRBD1	TGCAGCGTCTTCGACAGGGAAGGGATGGGCTACACCTTC	CSVFDREGMGYTF
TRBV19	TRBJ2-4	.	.	TGTGCCAGCGGGTTGGCCAAAAACATTCAGTACTTC	CASGLAKNIQYF
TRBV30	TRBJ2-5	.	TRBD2	TGTGCCTGGAGTGGTAGACTAGCGGGAGAGGCCCAGTACTTC	CAWSGRLAGEAQYF
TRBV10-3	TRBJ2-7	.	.	TGTGCCATCAGTGACGGGCGGGGGCCCTACGAGCAGTACTTC	CAISDGRGPYEQYF
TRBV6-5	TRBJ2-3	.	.	TGTGCCAGCAGTTACGGGGTAGTTTCAGATACGCAGTATTTT	CASSYGVVSDTQYF
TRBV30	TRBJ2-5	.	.	TGTGCCTGGGACCGCGAGTGGCAAGAGACCCAGTACTTC	CAWDREWQETQYF
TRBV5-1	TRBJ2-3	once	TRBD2	TGCGCCAGCAGCCTCAGACTAGCCGCAGATACGCAGTATTTT	CASSLRLAADTQYF
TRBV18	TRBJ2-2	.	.	TGTGCCAGCTCACGTGAGCAGGTCCCCGGGGAGCTGTTTTTT	CASSREQVPGELFF
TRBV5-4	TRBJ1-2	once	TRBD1	TGTGCCAGCAGCTTGGTAGGCGGGACAGGGTATGGCTACACCTTC	CASSLVGGTGYGYTF
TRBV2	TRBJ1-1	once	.	TGTGCCACAACGATGACAGAGGCGGACACTGAAGCTTTCTTT	CATTMTEADTEAFF
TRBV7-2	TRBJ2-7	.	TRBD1	TGTGCCAGCAGCTTAGTGGGACAGTGGACCTACGAGCAGTACTTC	CASSLVGQWTYEQYF
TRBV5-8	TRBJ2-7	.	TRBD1	TGTGCCAGCAGCCCCGGGACAGGGTCCCTTTTAGAGCAGTACTTC	CASSPGTGSLLEQYF
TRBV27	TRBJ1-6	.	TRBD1	TGTGCCAGCAGGGAACAGGGGTCTAATTCACCCCTCCACTTT	CASREQGSNSPLHF
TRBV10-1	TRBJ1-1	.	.	TGCGCGTGCGGGCATAAGAACACTGAAGCTTTCTTT	CACGHKNTEAFF
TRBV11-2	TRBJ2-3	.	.	TGTGCCAGCAGCTTCGGCCTGGGCCAGAGGGATACGCAGTATTTT	CASSFGLGQRDTQYF
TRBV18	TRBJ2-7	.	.	TGTGCCAGCTCAACTTCCCAGGCTTCCTACGAGCAGTACTTC	CASSTSQASYEQYF
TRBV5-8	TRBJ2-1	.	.	TGTGCCAGCAGCTTGGTTGGTAGGTCCTACAATGAGCAGTTCTTC	CASSLVGRSYNEQFF
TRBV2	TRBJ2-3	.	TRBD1	TGTGCCAGCAGCTGGGACAGGGGAAGCACAGATACGCAGTATTTT	CASSWDRGSTDTQYF
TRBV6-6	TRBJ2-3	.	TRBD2	TGTGCCAGCAGTCATAGCGGGGGACGCACAGATACGCAGTATTTT	CASSHSGGRTDTQYF
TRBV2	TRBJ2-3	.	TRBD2	TGTGCCAGCAGTGAACCTAGCGGGACCCTGGATACGCAGTATTTT	CASSEPSGTLDTQYF
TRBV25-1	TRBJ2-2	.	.	TGTGCCAGCATTGACTCGAACACCGGGGAGCTGTTTTTT	CASIDSNTGELFF
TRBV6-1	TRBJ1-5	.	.	TGTGCCAGCAGTGACAGGCTCCAGCCCCAGCATTTT	CASSDRLQPQHF
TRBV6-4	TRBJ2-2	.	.	TGTGCCAGCAGCCTCGTATCGGGCACCGGGGAGCTGTTTTTT	CASSLVSGTGELFF
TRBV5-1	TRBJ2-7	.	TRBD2	TGCGCCAGCTGCCCGCGGGGGGAGTCGCGGGAGATAACCTACGAGCAGTACTTC	CASCPRGESREITYEQYF
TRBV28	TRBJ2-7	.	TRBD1	TGTGCCAGCCAGACAGGGGATCGAGGCGAGCAGTACTTC	CASQTGDRGEQYF
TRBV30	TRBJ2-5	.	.	TGTGCCTGGAGTAGAGGCAGGCTGGAAGAGACCCAGTACTTC	CAWSRGRLEETQYF
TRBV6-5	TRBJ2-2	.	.	TGTGCCAGCAGGAACAGGGTCGGGACCGGGGAGCTGTTTTTT	CASRNRVGTGELFF
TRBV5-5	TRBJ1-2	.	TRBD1	TGTGCCAGCAACCCCAGGGGGGGAAACTATGGCTACACCTTC	CASNPRGGNYGYTF
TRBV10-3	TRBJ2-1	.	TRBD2	TGTGCCATCAGTGGTCGACTAGCGGGAGGATACAATGAGCAGTTCTTC	CAISGRLAGGYNEQFF
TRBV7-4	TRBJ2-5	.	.	TGTGCCAGCAGCTTCAGGGTACACTTC	CASSFRVHF
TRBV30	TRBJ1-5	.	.	TGTGCCTGGTCACAGGGAACGGGTCAGCCCCAGCATTTT	CAWSQGTGQPQHF
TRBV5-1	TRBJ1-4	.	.	TGCGCCAGCAGGGAGGGGACGGCTAATGAAAAACTGTTTTTT	CASREGTANEKLFF
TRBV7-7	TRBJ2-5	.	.	TGTGCTAGCAGCCCGACCTGGGGGGCGGAGACCCAGTACTTC	CASSPTWGAETQYF
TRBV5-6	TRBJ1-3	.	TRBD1	TGTGCCAGCAGCCACGGGACAGGGACTGGAAACACCATATATTTT	CASSHGTGTGNTIYF
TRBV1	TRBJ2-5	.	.	TGCACCAGCAGCCAAGGACCCCCCTTCGATTGGCGGGGTGGGGAGACCCAGTACTTC	CTSSQGPPFDWRGGETQYF
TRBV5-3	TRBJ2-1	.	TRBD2	TGTGCCAGAAGCTTGTCCGAGACAGCGGGAGATAACGATGAGCAGTTCTTC	CARSLSETAGDNDEQFF
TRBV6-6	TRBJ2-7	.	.	TGTGCCAGCAGTTATCCCGTCTCCAGTAACTCCTACGAGCAGTACTTC	CASSYPVSSNSYEQYF
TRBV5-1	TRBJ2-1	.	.	TGCGCCAGCAGCTTGGTAGGACAGCTGAACAATGAGCAGTTCTTC	CASSLVGQLNNEQFF
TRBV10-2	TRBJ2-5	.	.	TGCGCCAGCAGTGCGCTAGCGACTATCCAAGAGACCCAGTACTTC	CASSALATIQETQYF
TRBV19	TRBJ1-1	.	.	TGTGCCAGTAGTACCCCGGCCGAGAGGACTGAAGCTTTCTTT	CASSTPAERTEAFF
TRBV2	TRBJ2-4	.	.	TGTGCCAGCAGTGCGGCTTTCGCGGAGCCTTCCAGTGACATTCAGTACTTC	CASSAAFAEPSSDIQYF
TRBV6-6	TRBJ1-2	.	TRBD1	TGTGCCAGCGAACAGGGGGCAGGCTATGGCTACACCTTC	CASEQGAGYGYTF
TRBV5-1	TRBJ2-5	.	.	TGCGCCAGCAGCTTAGACAGGTTAATCGAGACCCAGTACTTC	CASSLDRLIETQYF
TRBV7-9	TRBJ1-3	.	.	TGTGCCAGCAGCACACCGGGGAGCCCGTACTCTGGAAACACCATATATTTT	CASSTPGSPYSGNTIYF
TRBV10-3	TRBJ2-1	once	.	TGTGCCATCAAAACCCAGGGGATGAGGGATAATGAGCAGTTCTTC	CAIKTQGMRDNEQFF
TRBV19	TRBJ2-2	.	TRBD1	TGTGCCAGTAGTATGACCGGACAGGCAACCGGGGAGCTGTTTTTT	CASSMTGQATGELFF
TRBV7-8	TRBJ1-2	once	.	TGTGCCAGCAGCTCTAGTGGACAGCCCGATTTCTATGGCTACACCTTC	CASSSSGQPDFYGYTF